A selection of T cell receptor beta chains follows, all from one sample in a study of blood T cell repertoires in COVID-19. Method: immunoSEQ multiplex PCR; TCRdb's copy keeps in-frame clones and lacks some. The sample holds approximately 140,000 clones, approximately 87% seen once. Material for sequencing was peripheral blood. Receptors were obtained from a man aged 80 or over with acute or convalescent COVID-19. The CDR3 runs from the conserved cysteine through the conserved F or W. The D gene is left open where the match is weak. Size is stated for part of the rows, as once, few or many counts, or as a class when the clone is expanded.

clone size	D gene	V gene	J gene	CDR3 DNA	CDR3 protein
NA	TRBD2	TRBV7-2	TRBJ2-5	TGTGCCAGCAGCTTGACTAGCGGGCAAGAGACCCAGTACTTC	CASSLTSGQETQYF
NA	TRBD1	TRBV27	TRBJ1-5	TGTGCCAGCAGTTTCCGGGACAGGGCGGGTCAGCCCCAGCATTTT	CASSFRDRAGQPQHF
NA	NA	TRBV11-3	TRBJ2-2	TGTGCCAGCAGCATCGACTCGACGAACACCGGGGAGCTGTTTTTT	CASSIDSTNTGELFF
NA	NA	TRBV30	TRBJ1-2	TGTGCCTGGAGACAGGGTGACTATGGCTACACCTTC	CAWRQGDYGYTF
NA	NA	TRBV6-4	TRBJ2-2	TGTGCCAGCAGTGACCTGGCAGGCACCGGGGAGCTGTTTTTT	CASSDLAGTGELFF
NA	NA	TRBV2	TRBJ2-5	TGTGCCACTGAGGGAGAGACCCAGTACTTC	CATEGETQYF
NA	NA	TRBV5-4	TRBJ2-7	TGTGCCCCCGCGCGGCCCACCTACGAGCAGTACTTC	CAPARPTYEQYF
NA	TRBD1	TRBV7-9	TRBJ2-7	TGTGCCAGCAGCTCGCCTAGGGACAGGGGCTACGAGCAGTACTTC	CASSSPRDRGYEQYF
NA	NA	TRBV12-3/TRBV12-4	TRBJ1-2	TGTGCCAGCAGTTTACAGGACGCAGGGGGCTACACCTTC	CASSLQDAGGYTF
NA	TRBD2	TRBV28	TRBJ2-7	TGTGCCAGCAGTTTAGGGGGGGGAATCTACGAGCAGTACTTC	CASSLGGGIYEQYF
NA	TRBD2	TRBV9	TRBJ2-1	TGTGCCAGCCTCCATAAGCGGGAGAAAAATGAGCAGTTCTTC	CASLHKREKNEQFF
NA	TRBD2	TRBV30	TRBJ2-5	TGTGCCTGGAGTGTTGGACTAGCGTCGGCGGGGGAGACCCAGTACTTC	CAWSVGLASAGETQYF
NA	TRBD1	TRBV5-1	TRBJ2-7	TGCGCCAGCAGCTGGAGGGACAGGCAGTTGGACGAGCAGTACTTC	CASSWRDRQLDEQYF
NA	NA	TRBV27	TRBJ1-4	TGTGCCAGCAGTTCTGGACAGTATTTAATGAAAAAACTGTTTTTT	CASSSGQYLMKKLFF
NA	TRBD1	TRBV28	TRBJ2-7	TGTGCCAGCAGTTTCCCCGACAGGGCCTACGAGCAGTACTTC	CASSFPDRAYEQYF
NA	TRBD2	TRBV5-5	TRBJ2-3	TGTGCCAGCAGCTTGCCCGCTAGCGCGGGGGTTACAGATACGCAGTATTTT	CASSLPASAGVTDTQYF
NA	NA	TRBV19	TRBJ1-2	TGTGCCAGTAGGATGGACAGATCTATCTATGGCTACACCTTC	CASRMDRSIYGYTF
NA	NA	TRBV21-1	TRBJ2-3	TGTGCCAGCAGCAAAGCTAGGGGGGCGGGAGAGCAGGGCACAGATACGCAGTATTTT	CASSKARGAGEQGTDTQYF
NA	TRBD1	TRBV2	TRBJ2-1	TGTGCCAGCAGCGGGGACAGGGGGAACAATGAGCAGTTCTTC	CASSGDRGNNEQFF
NA	NA	TRBV6-6	TRBJ1-5	TGTGCCAGCAGTCCGCGAGATCAGCCCCAGCATTTT	CASSPRDQPQHF
few	TRBD1	TRBV7-9	TRBJ2-7	TGTGCCAGCAGCTCCGGGACAGGGGCCACCTACGAGCAGTACTTC	CASSSGTGATYEQYF
once	NA	TRBV28	TRBJ1-1	TGTGCCAGCAGTTTACCAGTGAACACTGAAGCTTTCTTT	CASSLPVNTEAFF
once	NA	TRBV4-1	TRBJ1-6	TGCGCCAGCAGCCAAGAGCCCGGGGTCCCCCTCCACTTT	CASSQEPGVPLHF
NA	NA	TRBV3-1/TRBV3-2	TRBJ1-1	TGTGCCAGCAGCACTCAGGGGCTCACTGAAGCTTTCTTT	CASSTQGLTEAFF
NA	TRBD1	TRBV3-1/TRBV3-2	TRBJ1-6	TGTGCCAGCAGCCCCCGACAGGGGTCACCCCTCCACTTT	CASSPRQGSPLHF
NA	TRBD1	TRBV6-6	TRBJ1-4	TGTGCCAGTACTTCGACAGGGCGGGCTGAAAAACTGTTTTTT	CASTSTGRAEKLFF
NA	TRBD1	TRBV5-1	TRBJ1-4	TGCGCCAGCAGCTATACTACAGGGGGCCTTGAAAAACTGTTTTTT	CASSYTTGGLEKLFF
NA	TRBD1	TRBV7-2	TRBJ1-5	TGTGCCAGCAGCCTCGACAGGGGCAATCAGCCCCAGCATTTT	CASSLDRGNQPQHF
NA	TRBD2	TRBV10-3	TRBJ2-5	TGTGCCATCAGTAAGACTAGCCAAGGGGAGACCCAGTACTTC	CAISKTSQGETQYF
NA	NA	TRBV7-2	TRBJ1-3	TGTGCCAGCAGCCCAGGGATGGGCGCTGGAAACACCATATATTTT	CASSPGMGAGNTIYF
NA	NA	TRBV6-1	TRBJ2-1	TGTGCCAGCAGTGTAGACGGGACACGGGCCGCCAATGAGCAGTTCTTC	CASSVDGTRAANEQFF
NA	NA	TRBV5-5	TRBJ1-3	TGTGCCAGCAGCGCCTTCCTGAGCTCTGGAAACACCATATATTTT	CASSAFLSSGNTIYF
NA	NA	TRBV11-2	TRBJ1-1	TGTGCCAGCAGCTTAGCGCCAGGTTCGATGGAAGCTTTCTTT	CASSLAPGSMEAFF
NA	NA	TRBV4-1	TRBJ2-3	TGCGCCAGCAGCCAGAGTACGCCTCTAGATACGCAGTATTTT	CASSQSTPLDTQYF
NA	TRBD2	TRBV12-3/TRBV12-4	TRBJ2-7	TGTGCCAGCAGTTTTCAGCGGGAGGGTGAGCAGTACTTC	CASSFQREGEQYF
NA	NA	TRBV7-2	TRBJ2-1	TGTGCCAGCAGCTTAGTAGTATCGGCCGACGGAGGCAATGAGCAGTTCTTC	CASSLVVSADGGNEQFF
NA	NA	TRBV6-4	TRBJ2-1	TGTGCCAGCAGTGAGGGCCCGGGGTTGGGCAATGAGCAGTTCTTC	CASSEGPGLGNEQFF
once	TRBD2	TRBV29-1	TRBJ2-3	TGCAGCGTTACACCTAGCGGGAGCACAGATACGCAGTATTTT	CSVTPSGSTDTQYF
NA	NA	TRBV2	TRBJ2-3	TGTGCCAGCAGTGGCGGGCTTACCACAGATACGCAGTATTTT	CASSGGLTTDTQYF
NA	TRBD1	TRBV4-1	TRBJ1-6	TGCGCCAGCAGCCTCCGGGACAGGGATAATTCACCCCTCCACTTT	CASSLRDRDNSPLHF
once	TRBD1	TRBV27	TRBJ2-6	TGTGCCAGCAAACCTCGGGACAGGGGTAGGGGGGCCAACGTCCTGACTTTC	CASKPRDRGRGANVLTF
NA	NA	TRBV5-4	TRBJ2-1	TGTGCCAGCAGCTTGGGGGGTGGGAGCTCCTACAATGAGCAGTTCTTC	CASSLGGGSSYNEQFF
NA	NA	TRBV6-1	TRBJ1-4	TGTGCCAGCAGTGAACAGAACAGCCGAAATGAAAAACTGTTTTTT	CASSEQNSRNEKLFF
NA	NA	TRBV4-1	TRBJ1-2	TGCGCCAGCAGCCAAGAGCCGGGGAGCCACAATGGCTACACCTTC	CASSQEPGSHNGYTF
NA	TRBD1	TRBV5-4	TRBJ2-3	TGTGCCAGCAGCTTGGGACAGGGGGAATGGGATACGCAGTATTTT	CASSLGQGEWDTQYF
NA	TRBD1	TRBV27	TRBJ1-1	TGTGCCAGCAGTAGGGATCGGGCAGGGGGGCCGAACACTGAAGCTTTCTTT	CASSRDRAGGPNTEAFF
NA	NA	TRBV9	TRBJ1-2	TGTGCCAGCAGCCCCGGGGACATTCATGGCTACACCTTC	CASSPGDIHGYTF
NA	NA	TRBV29-1	TRBJ2-1	TGCAGCGTGTACCGGGACACCTCCTACAATGAGCAGTTCTTC	CSVYRDTSYNEQFF
NA	NA	TRBV7-2	TRBJ1-2	TGTGCCAGCAGCTCCCTACAGGGCCCTTCCCAGGGCTACACCTTC	CASSSLQGPSQGYTF
NA	NA	TRBV18	TRBJ1-1	TGTGCCAGCTCAATGTCGGGGAGTGGAACTGAAGCTTTCTTT	CASSMSGSGTEAFF
NA	NA	TRBV30	TRBJ2-6	TGTGCCTGGACCCGCCCCGACTCTCTGGGGGCCAACGTCCTGACTTTC	CAWTRPDSLGANVLTF
NA	TRBD1	TRBV18	TRBJ1-2	TGTGCCAGCTCACCGACCAGGAGACAGGGAGTCGAGGGCTACACCTTC	CASSPTRRQGVEGYTF
NA	TRBD1	TRBV11-2	TRBJ2-3	TGTGCCAGCAGCCTAACGACAGGGGGTAAGGATACGCAGTATTTT	CASSLTTGGKDTQYF
few	TRBD1	TRBV6-5	TRBJ1-2	TGTGCCAGCAGTTACTCGACAGGGGGCGACTATGGCTACACCTTC	CASSYSTGGDYGYTF
NA	NA	TRBV6-1	TRBJ1-5	TGTGCCAGCAGTGAAGGCGGTGGCAGGGCGCAGCCCCAGCATTTT	CASSEGGGRAQPQHF
NA	NA	TRBV5-4	TRBJ2-5	TGTGCCAGCAGCTCTGGGACAAACCAAGAGACCCAGTACTTC	CASSSGTNQETQYF
NA	NA	TRBV29-1	TRBJ2-2	TGCAGCGTTAGGCGGGATGGGACCGGGGAGCTGTTTTTT	CSVRRDGTGELFF
NA	TRBD1	TRBV19	TRBJ1-5	TGTGCCAGTACCCCGGGACAGGGTGAAAATCAGCCCCAGCATTTT	CASTPGQGENQPQHF
NA	NA	TRBV19	TRBJ2-7	TGTGCCAGTAGTATCCGTGACAGATACGAGCAGTACTTC	CASSIRDRYEQYF